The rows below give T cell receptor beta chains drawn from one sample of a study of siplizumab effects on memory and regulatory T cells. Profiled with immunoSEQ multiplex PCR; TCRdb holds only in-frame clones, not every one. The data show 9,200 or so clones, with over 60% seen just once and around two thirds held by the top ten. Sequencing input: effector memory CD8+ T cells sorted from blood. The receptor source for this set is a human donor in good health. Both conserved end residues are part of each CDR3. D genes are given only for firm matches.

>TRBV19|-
CASTHRDGNYGYTF
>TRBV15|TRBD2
CATSREGTSGSETQYF
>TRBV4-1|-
CASRKQFVTASNEKLFF
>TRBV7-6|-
CASSLALAGANEQFF
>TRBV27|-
CASSPPPGGREPQHF
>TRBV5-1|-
CASSWGIGFDWDTEAFF
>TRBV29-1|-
CSVAAGFSYEQYF
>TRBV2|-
CASLEDSSTYYGYTF
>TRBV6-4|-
CASSDSGGPLTDTQYF
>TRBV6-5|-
CASRSYLYNRGGQFF
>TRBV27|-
CASSDLLNTEAFF
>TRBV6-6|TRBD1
CASRRDREATQYF
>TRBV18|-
CASSPPSASWSVLTF
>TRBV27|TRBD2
CASSSRWTSGSYEQYF
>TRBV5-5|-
CASDDTNYEQYF
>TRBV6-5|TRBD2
CASSYLTSGEQFF
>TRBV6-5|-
CASSYGGGLEAFF
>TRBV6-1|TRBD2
CASRGLAGGPDTQYF
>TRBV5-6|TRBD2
CASSLAASGTRTDTQYF
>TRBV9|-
CASVGANVLTF
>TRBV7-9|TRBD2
CASSLTASGKNIQYF
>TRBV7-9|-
CASSPQNQPQHF
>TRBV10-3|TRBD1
CAISESGDRRGETQYF
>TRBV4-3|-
CASSQGRGGYGYTF
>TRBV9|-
CASSVETNTGELFF
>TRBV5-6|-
CASSLGWANEQYF
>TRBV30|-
CAWSHTGNNQPQHF
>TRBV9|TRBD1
CASSYSAGTAYGYTF
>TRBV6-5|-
CASRSGFGTEAFF